The T cell receptor (beta chain) under discussion was sequenced for a study of cytotoxic CD8 clonotypes in ibrutinib-treated CLL. Overall study context: The patients, about a dozen relapsed/refractory and under 16 treatment-naive, included approximately 18 who were IGHV unmutated.

As to this clone: What it binds is not known.

TCRdb's copy holds only in-frame clones and misses some; the assay was immunoSEQ multiplex PCR. This table holds about 63,000 clones, roughly 59% found once. V was shortened by 6 bases and J by 3 bases, with 14 bases between the two germline ends. The CDR3 runs 14 residues. CDR1 KGHSH and CDR2 LQKENI come from the germline V gene. Study-wide results and caveats: Baseline clonality, higher than in age-matched healthy donors, tracked circulating CD8+ T-cell counts. At progression, clonality fell back toward baseline after rising at ibrutinib response.

The sequences come from PBMCs, collected after 12 months of ibrutinib treatment. This receptor was taken from a human donor with chronic lymphocytic leukemia. V usage is TRBV18 and J usage is TRBJ1-1; possible D gene TRBD1, 6 bases. CDR3 nucleotides: TGTGCCAGCTCCTTGGACAGAGGGGACACTGAAGCTTTCTTT. Its translation is CASSLDRGDTEAFF.